This passage covers 14 T cell receptor beta chains from one sample sequenced in a study of blood T cell repertoires in COVID-19. Repertoires were generated with immunoSEQ multiplex PCR, while TCRdb's copy carries only in-frame clones and drops some. This table has roughly 300,000 clones, about 90% appearing once. The material sequenced was PBMCs or T cells enriched from blood (not recorded which). The receptors originated from a woman in her twenties or thirties who had recovered from COVID-19.

This sequence joins TRBV7-9 and TRBJ2-3; perhaps TRBD1 as D (5 bases). The CDR3 has 14 amino acids. Per the germline V gene, CDR1 is SEHNR and CDR2 is FQNEAQ (reference sequence). V was trimmed by 8 bases and J by 1 base, leaving 13 bases between them. The CDR3 bases are TGTGCCAGCGGGCTGGGGCAGGGCACAGATACGCAGTATTTT. Amino acid sequence: CASGLGQGTDTQYF.

This chain uses TRBV7-2 with TRBJ1-3; no reliable D call. The ends were cut back, 1 base at V and 0 bases at J, with 10 bases in the middle. CDR3 length: 16 residues. Per germline, CDR1 SGHTA and CDR2 FQGNSA. The CDR3 bases are TGTGCCAGCAGCTTAGAATCCAGTGACTCTGGAAACACCATATATTTT. Protein product: CASSLESSDSGNTIYF.

CDR3 loop: CASSLELGRYGYTF. For the CDR3, the DNA is TGTGCCAGCAGCTTAGAGTTGGGCCGCTATGGCTACACCTTC. The chain links TRBV7-8 to TRBJ1-2; no firm D call. Between the trimmed V and J ends, which lost 1 base and 4 bases, there was a span of 10 bases. CDR1 and CDR2 (germline): SGHVS, FQNEAQ. The CDR3 extends over 14 amino acids.

This clone was detected once. This chain connects TRBV27 to TRBJ2-5, with TRBD2 identical over 10 bases. CDR3 length: 17 residues. Germline V gene data show CDR1 as MNHEY and CDR2 as SMNVEV (reference sequence). The trim removed 4 bases at V and 5 bases at J, leaving 13 bases unmatched. Written as DNA, the CDR3 is TGTGCCAGCAGTTCCCTAGCGGGGGCCGACCTTGGGGAGACCCAGTACTTC. This gives the protein CASSSLAGADLGETQYF.

The chain has TRBV9 and TRBJ2-2; 10 bases are shared with TRBD2. J gave up 1 base and V 2 bases, and 5 bases lay outside the gene matches. The CDR3 is 17 residues long. From germline, CDR1 is SGDLS and CDR2 YYNGEE. Here the CDR3 reads CASSVRRLAGNTGELFF. CDR3 coding DNA: TGTGCCAGCAGCGTTCGTAGACTAGCGGGGAACACCGGGGAGCTGTTTTTT.

This chain connects TRBV5-5 to TRBJ1-1; a possible D gene is TRBD1 (5 bases). The CDR3 loop spans 15 amino acids. V gave up 4 bases and J gave up 5 bases, with 18 bases separating them. Germline V gene lookup returns CDR1 SGHKS and CDR2 YYEKEE (reference sequence). The CDR3 sequence: CASSPLGLSGTEAFF. CDR3 nucleotides: TGTGCCAGCAGCCCCCTAGGTTTGTCAGGGACTGAAGCTTTCTTT.

V and J are TRBV18 and TRBJ1-6, with D tentatively TRBD1 (6 bases). From germline, CDR1 is KGHSH and CDR2 LQKENI. Trimming took off 3 bases at V and 5 bases at J, with 11 bases between the two ends. The CDR3 is made up of 15 amino acids. The CDR3 DNA reads as TGTGCCAGCTCACCTGGACAGCTCAATAATTCACCCCTCCACTTT. Translating it yields CASSPGQLNNSPLHF. Full variable domain (outside the CDR3, taken from reference TRBV18 and TRBJ1-6): NAGVMQNPRHLVRRRGQEARLRCSPMKGHSHVYWYRQLPEEGLKFMVYLQKENIIDESGMPKERFSAEFPKEGPSILRIQQVVRGDSAAYFCASSPGQLNNSPLHFGNGTRLTVT.

This chain joins TRBV12-3 or TRBV12-4 and TRBJ1-6; D is unresolved. V lost 7 bases and J 5 bases, leaving 6 bases between the germline ends. CDR3 length: 12 residues. CDR3: CASTLHNSPLHF. As DNA, the CDR3 is TGTGCCAGCACCCTCCATAATTCACCCCTCCACTTT.

This clone appeared a single time. V usage is TRBV10-3 and J usage is TRBJ1-4; D is perhaps TRBD1 (5 bases). The germline gives CDR1 ENHRY, CDR2 SYGVKD. This CDR3 is built from 12 residues. V lost 4 bases, J lost 8 bases, and 8 bases lay in between. The CDR3 reads CAISVGGEKLFF. The CDR3 nucleotides are TGTGCCATCAGTGTCGGGGGGGAAAAACTGTTTTTT.

J is TRBJ1-6 and V is TRBV30; 8 bases agree with TRBD1. Germline V gene data show CDR1 as GTSNPN and CDR2 as SVGIG (reference sequence). This CDR3 is 12 amino acids long. The V segment lost 7 bases and the J segment 7 bases; nucleotides outside the gene matches: 3. The CDR3 loop is CASDRENSPLHF. CDR3 coding DNA: TGTGCCTCGGACAGGGAAAATTCACCCCTCCACTTT.

This clone was picked up one time. The chain combines TRBV11-2 with TRBJ1-2; 7 nucleotides match TRBD1. V gave up 4 bases and J gave up 4 bases; unmatched junction bases: 3. The CDR3 loop spans 13 amino acids. Germline V gives CDR1 SGHAT, CDR2 FQNNGV. The CDR3 here is CASSSGQTYGYTF. The CDR3 coding sequence is TGTGCCAGCAGCTCGGGACAGACCTATGGCTACACCTTC.

V gene TRBV5-4 combines with J gene TRBJ2-5; a possible D gene is TRBD2 (5 bases). This CDR3 comprises 16 residues. Trimming removed 0 bases from V and 4 bases from J, with 16 bases in between. The germline V gene has CDR1 SGHNT and CDR2 YYREEE (reference sequence). DNA for the CDR3: TGTGCCAGCAGCTTGGGGGGAGAACCCCGAGGAGAGACCCAGTACTTC. This gives the protein CASSLGGEPRGETQYF.

The chain links TRBV2 to TRBJ1-4; D may be TRBD1 (6 bases). Germline V CDR1 and CDR2: SNHLY, FYNNEI. V was cut by 5 bases and J by 8 bases, with 18 bases left in between. The CDR3 is 15 residues long. CDR3 region: CASSPQGLRQEKLFF. CDR3 DNA: TGTGCCAGCAGTCCACAGGGTCTCCGTCAAGAAAAACTGTTTTTT.

The chain joins TRBV21-1 to TRBJ1-1. TRBV21-1 is labeled a pseudogene. The CDR3 has 13 amino acids. The CDR3 DNA reads as TGTGCCAGCAGCGGAGGGTTTAACACTGAAGCTTTCTTT. This translates into CASSGGFNTEAFF.